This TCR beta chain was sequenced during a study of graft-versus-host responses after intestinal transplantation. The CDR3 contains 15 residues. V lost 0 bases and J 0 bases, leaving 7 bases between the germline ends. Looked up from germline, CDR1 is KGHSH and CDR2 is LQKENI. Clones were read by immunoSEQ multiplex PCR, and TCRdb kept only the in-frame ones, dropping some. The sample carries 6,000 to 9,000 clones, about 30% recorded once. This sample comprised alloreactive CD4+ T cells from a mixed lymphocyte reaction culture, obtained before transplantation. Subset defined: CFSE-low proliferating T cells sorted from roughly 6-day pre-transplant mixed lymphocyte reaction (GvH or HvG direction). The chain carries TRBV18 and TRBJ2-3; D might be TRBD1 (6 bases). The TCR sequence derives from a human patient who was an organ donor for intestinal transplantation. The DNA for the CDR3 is TGTGCCAGCTCACCACCGGGGGCTAGCACAGATACGCAGTATTTT. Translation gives CASSPPGASTDTQYF.